This TCR beta chain was captured by sequencing in a study of T-cell reconstitution after alpha-beta-depleted transplantation in children. Study-level points and caveats: T-cell counts and diversity at one year following transplant were attributed mainly to newly produced T cells. Surviving recipient cells, namely T cells and thymic progenitors, were the source of high day-60 TCRbeta diversity in some patients. About two months after transplant, alpha-beta T cells reportedly came from several hundred expanded graft clones.

This clonotype came up a few times. What it recognizes is unknown. In germline, CDR1 is LNHDA, CDR2 SQIVND (reference sequence). The ends lost 1 base at V and 4 bases at J; junction bases unmatched: 4. The CDR3 is 16 residues long. Preparation of the TCRbeta library involved a method that used unique molecular identifiers. TCRdb independently ran MiXCR on the PCR reads; one entry per CDR3 protein. This sample carries 500,000 to 750,000 distinct CDR3 sequences, roughly 13% of them seen once, and the ten largest clones take approximately 2%. The chain combines TRBV19 with TRBJ2-6, with TRBD2 identical over 7 bases. The receptor was derived from a male patient under 18 who had a stem cell transplant for acute myeloid leukemia, so the T cells may come from the graft donor. Sequenced here: PBMCs, mostly from graft donor cells, sampled 360 days after TCRalphabeta/CD19-depleted stem cell transplant. The CDR3 nucleotides are TGTGCCAGTAGTATAGCCGGGAGGCGAGGGGCCAACGTCCTGACTTTC. This encodes CASSIAGRRGANVLTF.